The clone carrying this T cell receptor (beta chain) appeared many times. The germline V gene encodes CDR1 SGHTA and CDR2 FQGNSA. This CDR3 is built from 13 residues. The V end was cut by 3 bases, the J end by 4 bases, with 7 bases between. This sample is part of a study of spatial heterogeneity in lung cancer. Study as a whole: Any follow-up PBMC samples that were available went on to be sequenced, and the median time to follow-up was about two years after resection.

Time point meaning: blood at routine non-recurrence follow-up after resection. TCRdb independently ran MiXCR on the 5' RACE reads; one entry per CDR3 protein. The sample consists of 95,000 to 120,000 distinct CDR3 sequences, 10% to 11% of them appearing once. This TCR came from a female donor with early-stage non-small cell lung cancer. The rearrangement joins TRBV7-2 to TRBJ1-5; D gene uncertain. Here the sequenced sample was PBMCs, taken at follow-up. As DNA, the CDR3 is TGTGCCAGCAGCTTTGCCAGGAATCAGCCCCAGCATTTT. Protein: CASSFARNQPQHF.